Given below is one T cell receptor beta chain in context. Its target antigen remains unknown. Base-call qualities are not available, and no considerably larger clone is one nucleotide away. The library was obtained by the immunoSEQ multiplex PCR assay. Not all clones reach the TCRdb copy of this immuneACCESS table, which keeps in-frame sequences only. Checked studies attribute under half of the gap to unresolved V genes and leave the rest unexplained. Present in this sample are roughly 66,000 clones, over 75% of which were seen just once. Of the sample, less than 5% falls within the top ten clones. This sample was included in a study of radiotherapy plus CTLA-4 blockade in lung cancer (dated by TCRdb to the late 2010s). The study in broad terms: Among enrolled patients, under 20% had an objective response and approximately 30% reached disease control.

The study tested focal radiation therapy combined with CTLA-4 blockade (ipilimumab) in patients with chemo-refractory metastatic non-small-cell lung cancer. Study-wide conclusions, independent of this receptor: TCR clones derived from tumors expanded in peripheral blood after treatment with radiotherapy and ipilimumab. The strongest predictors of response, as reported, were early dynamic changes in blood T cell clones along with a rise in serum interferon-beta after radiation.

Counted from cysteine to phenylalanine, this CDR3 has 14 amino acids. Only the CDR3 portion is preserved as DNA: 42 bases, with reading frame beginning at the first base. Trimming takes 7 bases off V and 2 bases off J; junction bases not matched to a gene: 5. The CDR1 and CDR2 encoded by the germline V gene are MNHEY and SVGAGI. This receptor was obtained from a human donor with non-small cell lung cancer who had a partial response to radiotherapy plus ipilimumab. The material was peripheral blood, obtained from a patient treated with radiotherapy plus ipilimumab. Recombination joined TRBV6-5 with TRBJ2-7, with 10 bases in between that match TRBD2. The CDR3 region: CASTRTSGTYEQYF. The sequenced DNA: TGTGCCAGCACCCGGACTAGCGGAACCTACGAGCAGTACTTC.